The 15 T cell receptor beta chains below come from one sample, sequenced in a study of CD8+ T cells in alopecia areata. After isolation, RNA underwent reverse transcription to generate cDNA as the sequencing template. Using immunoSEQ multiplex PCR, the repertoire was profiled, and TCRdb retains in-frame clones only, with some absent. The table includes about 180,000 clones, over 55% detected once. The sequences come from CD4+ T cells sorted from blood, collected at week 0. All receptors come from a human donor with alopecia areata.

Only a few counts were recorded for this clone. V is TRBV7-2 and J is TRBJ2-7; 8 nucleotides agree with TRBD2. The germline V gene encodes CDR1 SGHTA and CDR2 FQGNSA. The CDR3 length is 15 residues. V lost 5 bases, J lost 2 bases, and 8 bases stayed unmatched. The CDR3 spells CASSPGGAVAYEQYF. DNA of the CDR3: TGTGCCAGCAGCCCCGGGGGGGCCGTCGCCTACGAGCAGTACTTC. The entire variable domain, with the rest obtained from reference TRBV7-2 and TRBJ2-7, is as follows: GAGVSQSPSNKVTEKGKDVELRCDPISGHTALYWYRQSLGQGLEFLIYFQGNSAPDKSGLPSDRFSAERTGGSVSTLTIQRTQQEDSAVYLCASSPGGAVAYEQYFGPGTRLTVT.

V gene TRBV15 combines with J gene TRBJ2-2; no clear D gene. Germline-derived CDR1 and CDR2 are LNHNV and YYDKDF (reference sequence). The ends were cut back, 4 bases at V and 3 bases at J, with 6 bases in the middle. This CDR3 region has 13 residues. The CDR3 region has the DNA TGTGCCACCAGCATTGGGGACACCGGGGAGCTGTTTTTT. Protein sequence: CATSIGDTGELFF.

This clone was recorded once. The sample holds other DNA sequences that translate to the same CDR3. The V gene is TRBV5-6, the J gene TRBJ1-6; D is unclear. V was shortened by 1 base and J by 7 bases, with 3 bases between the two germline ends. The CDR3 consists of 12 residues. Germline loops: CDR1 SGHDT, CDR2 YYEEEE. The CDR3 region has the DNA TGTGCCAGCAGCTTGTCGAATTCACCCCTCCACTTT. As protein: CASSLSNSPLHF.

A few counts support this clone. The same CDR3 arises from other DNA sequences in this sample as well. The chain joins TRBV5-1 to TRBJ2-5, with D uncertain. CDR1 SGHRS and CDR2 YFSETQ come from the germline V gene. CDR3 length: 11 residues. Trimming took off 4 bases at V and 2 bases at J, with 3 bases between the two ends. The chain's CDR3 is CASSLQETQYF. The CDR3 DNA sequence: TGCGCCAGCAGCCTTCAAGAGACCCAGTACTTC.

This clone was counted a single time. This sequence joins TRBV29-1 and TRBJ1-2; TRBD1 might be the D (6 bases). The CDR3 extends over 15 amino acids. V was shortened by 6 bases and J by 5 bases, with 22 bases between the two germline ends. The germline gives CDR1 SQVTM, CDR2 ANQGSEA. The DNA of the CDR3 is TGCAGCGTCCTCCAGGGGAGTCAAAGATCTTATGGCTACACCTTC. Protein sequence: CSVLQGSQRSYGYTF.

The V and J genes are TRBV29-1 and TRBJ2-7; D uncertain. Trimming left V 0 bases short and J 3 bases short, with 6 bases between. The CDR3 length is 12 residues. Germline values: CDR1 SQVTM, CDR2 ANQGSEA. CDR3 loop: CSVEDSRYEQYF. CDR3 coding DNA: TGCAGCGTTGAAGATAGCCGCTACGAGCAGTACTTC.

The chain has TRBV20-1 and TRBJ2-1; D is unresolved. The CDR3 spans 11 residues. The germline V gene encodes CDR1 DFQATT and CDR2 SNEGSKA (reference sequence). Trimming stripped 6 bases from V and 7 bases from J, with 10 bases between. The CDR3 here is CSASRTNEQFF. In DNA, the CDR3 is TGCAGTGCGTCCAGAACAAATGAGCAGTTCTTC.

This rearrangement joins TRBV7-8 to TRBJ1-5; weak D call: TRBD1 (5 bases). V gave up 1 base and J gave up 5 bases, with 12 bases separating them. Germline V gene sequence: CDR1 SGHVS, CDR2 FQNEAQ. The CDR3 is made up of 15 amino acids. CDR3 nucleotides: TGTGCCAGCAGCTTAGTAGTAGGGGACGATCAGCCCCAGCATTTT. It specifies CASSLVVGDDQPQHF.

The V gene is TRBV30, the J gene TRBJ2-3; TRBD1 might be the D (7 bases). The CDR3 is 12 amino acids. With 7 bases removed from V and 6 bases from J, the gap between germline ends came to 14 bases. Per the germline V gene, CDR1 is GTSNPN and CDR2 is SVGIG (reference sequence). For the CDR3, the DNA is TGTGCCTCTAGCAGGGGGGTCGATACGCAGTATTTT. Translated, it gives CASSRGVDTQYF. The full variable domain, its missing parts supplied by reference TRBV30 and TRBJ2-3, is SQTIHQWPATLVQPVGSPLSLECTVEGTSNPNLYWYRQAAGRGLQLLFYSVGIGQISSEVPQNLSASRPQDRQFILSSKKLLLSDSGFYLCASSRGVDTQYFGPGTRLTVL.

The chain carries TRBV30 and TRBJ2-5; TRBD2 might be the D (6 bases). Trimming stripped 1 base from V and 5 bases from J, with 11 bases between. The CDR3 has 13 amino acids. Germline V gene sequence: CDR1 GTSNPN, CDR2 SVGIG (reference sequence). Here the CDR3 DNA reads TGTGCCTGGAGTGGGGGGAGGCGCGAGACCCAGTACTTC. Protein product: CAWSGGRRETQYF.

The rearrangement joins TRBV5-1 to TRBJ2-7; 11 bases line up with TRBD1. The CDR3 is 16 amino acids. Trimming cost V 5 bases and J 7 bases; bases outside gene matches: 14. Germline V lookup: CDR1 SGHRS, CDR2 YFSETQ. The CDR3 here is CASSPVTGQGAREQYF. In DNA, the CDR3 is TGCGCCAGCAGTCCTGTAACCGGACAGGGGGCGCGGGAGCAGTACTTC. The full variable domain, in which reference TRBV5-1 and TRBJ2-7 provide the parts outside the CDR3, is KAGVTQTPRYLIKTRGQQVTLSCSPISGHRSVSWYQQTPGQGLQFLFEYFSETQRNKGNFPGRFSGRQFSNSRSEMNVSTLELGDSALYLCASSPVTGQGAREQYFGPGTRLTVT.

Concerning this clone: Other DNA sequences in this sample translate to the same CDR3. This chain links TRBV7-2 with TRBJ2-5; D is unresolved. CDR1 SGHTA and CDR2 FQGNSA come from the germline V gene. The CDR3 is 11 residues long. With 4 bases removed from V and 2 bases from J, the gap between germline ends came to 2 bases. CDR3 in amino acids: CASSSQETQYF. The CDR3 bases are TGTGCCAGCAGCTCTCAAGAGACCCAGTACTTC.

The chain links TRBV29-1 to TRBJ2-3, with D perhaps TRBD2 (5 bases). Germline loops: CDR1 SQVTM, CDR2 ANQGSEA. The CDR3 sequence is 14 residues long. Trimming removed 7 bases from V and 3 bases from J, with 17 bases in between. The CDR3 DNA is TGCAGCGGAAGAACCGGGGTTATGACAGATACGCAGTATTTT. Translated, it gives CSGRTGVMTDTQYF.

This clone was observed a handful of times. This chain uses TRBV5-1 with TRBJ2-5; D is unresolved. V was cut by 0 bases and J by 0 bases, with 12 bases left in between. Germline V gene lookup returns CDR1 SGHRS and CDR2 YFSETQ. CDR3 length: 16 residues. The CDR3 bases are TGCGCCAGCAGCTTGGAACTCGAGCACTACCAAGAGACCCAGTACTTC. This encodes CASSLELEHYQETQYF.

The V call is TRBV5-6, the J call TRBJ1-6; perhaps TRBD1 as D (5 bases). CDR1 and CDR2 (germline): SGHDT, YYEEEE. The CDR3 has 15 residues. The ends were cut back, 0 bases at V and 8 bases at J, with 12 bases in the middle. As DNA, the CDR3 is TGTGCCAGCAGCTTGGGTGCCCCGGGGGATTCACCCCTCCACTTT. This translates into CASSLGAPGDSPLHF.